The 28 T cell receptor beta chains below come from one sample, sequenced in a study of blood T cells in healthy people across ages (dated by TCRdb to the mid-2010s). Library preparation used 5' RACE. Instrument on record: Illumina HiSeq 2500. A second roughly 7 to 11 cycle PCR used a sample-barcoded 5' primer and a J-beta primer mix. TCRdb reprocessed the public reads (quality trimming at Q25 with fastp, clone calling with MiXCR) and kept in-frame beta chains. A single entry per CDR3 protein holds the most common genes and DNA from its merged rows. The sample records approximately 350,000 distinct CDR3 sequences, about 49% of which are singletons. Together, the top ten hold under 65% of the sample. The sample taken for sequencing was blood. The receptors were gathered from a man in his sixties in good health.

The sample holds a few counts of this clonotype. CDR3 DNA sequence: TGTGCCAGCAGCGTAAGAGCGGGAGGGAAAGAGACCCAGTACTTC. It specifies CASSVRAGGKETQYF. The genes are TRBV9 and TRBJ2-5, with 10 nucleotides matching TRBD2. Germline assignment: CDR1 SGDLS and CDR2 YYNGEE. The V and J ends lost 1 base and 3 bases, in that order; junction bases with no gene match: 3. There are 15 residues in the CDR3.

The chain has TRBV7-9 and TRBJ2-1; 8 nucleotides match TRBD2. This CDR3 has 17 amino acids. The ends lost 5 bases at V and 4 bases at J; junction bases unmatched: 13. Germline CDR1 is SEHNR and CDR2 is FQNEAQ (reference sequence). The CDR3 loop is CASSPLARGARYNEQFF. In DNA, the CDR3 is TGTGCCAGCAGCCCGTTGGCGCGGGGGGCCCGTTACAATGAGCAGTTCTTC.

This clonotype was picked up a small number of times. The chain is built from TRBV5-1 and TRBJ2-7, with 9 nucleotides matching TRBD2. The CDR3 has 16 residues. V shed 4 bases and J 0 bases; nucleotides not matched to a gene: 8. CDR1 is SGHRS, CDR2 YFSETQ, per germline. The CDR3 loop reads CASSPGRTSDSYEQYF. CDR3 bases: TGCGCCAGCAGCCCAGGGCGGACTAGCGACTCCTACGAGCAGTACTTC. Full variable domain (rest looked up from reference TRBV5-1 and TRBJ2-7): KAGVTQTPRYLIKTRGQQVTLSCSPISGHRSVSWYQQTPGQGLQFLFEYFSETQRNKGNFPGRFSGRQFSNSRSEMNVSTLELGDSALYLCASSPGRTSDSYEQYFGPGTRLTVT.

As for this clonotype: At one end the junction does not follow the germline gene, possibly because of a read error. V is TRBV11-1 and J is TRBJ2-7; 9 nucleotides agree with TRBD1. The CDR3 loop spans 15 amino acids. From germline, CDR1 is SGHAT and CDR2 FQDESV (reference sequence). DNA for the CDR3: TGTGTCAGCAGCCGGGGACAGGGTAGACCCTACGAGCAGTACTTC. Amino acids: CVSSRGQGRPYEQYF.

This rearrangement joins TRBV20-1 to TRBJ2-7; either TRBD1 or TRBD2 may supply D (6 bases each). The germline V gene encodes CDR1 DFQATT and CDR2 SNEGSKA (reference sequence). CDR3 length: 15 residues. With 6 bases removed from V and 3 bases from J, the gap between germline ends came to 21 bases. In nucleotides, the CDR3 is TGCAGTGCCGTTGCGGGACAAAAACGCTTCTACGAGCAGTACTTC. Its translation: CSAVAGQKRFYEQYF.

The chain has TRBV4-2 and TRBJ2-1; 9 bases agree with TRBD2. CDR1 is LGHNA and CDR2 is YNFKEQ in the germline V gene. With 0 bases clipped from V and 9 bases from J, the junction kept 18 bases outside the gene matches. The CDR3 sequence is 19 residues long. Here the CDR3 DNA reads TGTGCCAGCAGCCAAGAAGCGGGGGGCGGGGATGGGGAGAACTTTGAGCAGTTCTTC. It codes for CASSQEAGGGDGENFEQFF.

A single count supports this clonotype. The V call is TRBV7-2, the J call TRBJ1-2; 10 positions match TRBD1. CDR1 SGHTA and CDR2 FQGNSA come from the germline V gene. The CDR3 has 16 residues. As DNA, the CDR3 is TGTGTTCTCCGGACAGGGGGAAACTTCGGGACTTATGGCTACACCTTC. Translated, it gives CVLRTGGNFGTYGYTF. Drawing the rest from reference TRBV7-2 and TRBJ1-2, the complete variable domain is GAGVSQSPSNKVTEKGKDVELRCDPISGHTALYWYRQSLGQGLEFLIYFQGNSAPDKSGLPSDRFSAERTGGSVSTLTIQRTQQEDSAVYLCVLRTGGNFGTYGYTFGSGTRLTVV.

The rearrangement uses TRBV5-6 and TRBJ1-1; D is unclear. Trimming removed 4 bases at V and 1 base at J, with 14 bases between. The CDR3 runs to 15 residues. CDR1 and CDR2 (germline): SGHDT, YYEEEE. CDR3 protein: CASSLRAGGNTEAFF. The CDR3 region has the DNA TGTGCCAGCAGCCTCCGGGCAGGAGGGAACACTGAAGCTTTCTTT.

The chain joins TRBV15 to TRBJ2-7; 13 nucleotides align to TRBD2. This CDR3 is built from 14 residues. V lost 4 bases, J lost 6 bases, and 3 bases stayed unmatched. CDR1 is LNHNV and CDR2 is YYDKDF in the germline V gene (reference sequence). CDR3 in DNA: TGTGCCACCAGCACACTAGCGGGAGGGGTCGAGCAGTACTTC. It codes for CATSTLAGGVEQYF.

A few counts support this clonotype. The chain couples TRBV5-5 to TRBJ2-3; D might be TRBD1 (7 bases). The V gene's germline CDR1 is SGHKS and CDR2 YYEKEE (reference sequence). This CDR3 comprises 14 residues. Trimming took off 4 bases at V and 6 bases at J, with 15 bases between the two ends. The CDR3 loop reads CASSGGTVSDTQYF. The CDR3 DNA sequence: TGTGCCAGCAGCGGAGGGACAGTATCGGATACGCAGTATTTT.

The chain uses TRBV7-3 and TRBJ2-7; TRBD2 might be the D (7 bases). The V end lost 2 bases, the J end lost 5 bases, and 16 bases lay between the germline ends. Germline CDR1 and CDR2: SGHTA and FQGTGA. The CDR3 is made up of 15 amino acids. In nucleotides, the CDR3 is TGTGCCAGCAGCTTATCGGGGGGCCGGCTCAACGAGCAGTACTTC. This codes for CASSLSGGRLNEQYF.

The rearrangement uses TRBV7-8 and TRBJ2-3, with D perhaps matching TRBD2 (7 bases). Trimming took 8 bases from V and 0 from J, leaving 15 bases between them. There are 15 residues in the CDR3. Per germline, CDR1 SGHVS and CDR2 FQNEAQ. CDR3 DNA sequence: TGTGCCAGCGCCAACGGGGGGCTGAGCACAGATACGCAGTATTTT. Translation: CASANGGLSTDTQYF.

In this sample, this clonotype turned up a few times. The chain recombines TRBV15 with TRBJ2-3, with D perhaps TRBD2 (5 bases). The V end lost 1 base, the J end lost 4 bases, and 9 bases lay between the germline ends. Germline CDR1 is LNHNV and CDR2 is YYDKDF (reference sequence). This CDR3 is built from 14 residues. For the CDR3, the DNA is TGTGCCACCAGCAGAGCCCGGGGTTCAGATACGCAGTATTTT. Protein: CATSRARGSDTQYF.

This CDR3 reads CASSYGPGGGYGYTF. CDR3 DNA sequence: TGTGCCAGCAGTTACGGACCAGGGGGCGGGTATGGCTACACCTTC. The rearrangement links TRBV6-6 to TRBJ1-2; 8 nucleotides match TRBD1. The CDR3 has 15 amino acids. Per the germline V gene, CDR1 is MNHNY and CDR2 is SVGAGI (reference sequence). V shed 2 bases, J shed 5 bases, and the junction held 7 bases outside the gene matches.

A remark on this clonotype: Being one base from a much bigger clone, this may be a read error. The chain links TRBV7-2 to TRBJ2-1; maybe TRBD2 (6 bases). Looked up from germline, CDR1 is SGHTA and CDR2 is FQGNSA. The CDR3 consists of 13 residues. V gave up 4 bases and J gave up 12 bases, with 16 bases separating them. The CDR3 nucleotides are TGTGCCAGCAGCTGCGAGTTTAGCGGCCGGCAGTTCTTC. Translating gives CASSCEFSGRQFF. Complete variable domain (other parts from reference TRBV7-2 and TRBJ2-1): GAGVSQSPSNKVTEKGKDVELRCDPISGHTALYWYRQSLGQGLEFLIYFQGNSAPDKSGLPSDRFSAERTGGSVSTLTIQRTQQEDSAVYLCASSCEFSGRQFFGPGTRLTVL.

CDR3 bases: TGTGCCAGCAGCCTTACGGGGGCCGGCGGCTACACCTTC. Its translation: CASSLTGAGGYTF. The chain uses TRBV27 and TRBJ1-2; perhaps TRBD1 as D (6 bases). Trimming cost V 6 bases and J 8 bases, with 16 bases left between them. The CDR3 has 13 amino acids. Germline V CDR1 and CDR2: MNHEY, SMNVEV (reference sequence).

V usage is TRBV6-5 and J usage is TRBJ2-7; 8 bases line up with TRBD2. Germline V gene data show CDR1 as MNHEY and CDR2 as SVGAGI. With V trimmed by 6 bases and J by 2 bases, 9 bases remained unmatched. The CDR3 sequence is 15 residues long. The CDR3 sequence is CASRISGGLTYEQYF. As DNA, the CDR3 is TGTGCCAGCAGGATAAGCGGGGGCCTTACCTACGAGCAGTACTTC.

This rearrangement joins TRBV7-8 to TRBJ2-7; 8 bases line up with TRBD2. The CDR3 sequence is 14 residues long. Unmatched junction bases numbered 6, after V lost 4 bases and J lost 4 bases. Germline V gene data show CDR1 as SGHVS and CDR2 as FQNEAQ. As DNA, the CDR3 is TGTGCCAGCAGCTCGGTAGCGGGACCGTACGAGCAGTACTTC. Translated: CASSSVAGPYEQYF.

This clonotype was detected only a few times. The chain is built from TRBV6-2 or TRBV6-3 and TRBJ1-2; TRBD1 agrees at 7 bases. V shed 10 bases, J shed 7 bases, and the junction held 9 bases outside the gene matches. CDR1 and CDR2 from the germline V gene are MNHEY and SVGEGT. The CDR3 is 12 amino acids. The CDR3, as DNA: TGTGCCACCGAAGACAGGGCAGGTGGCTACACCTTC. Amino acids: CATEDRAGGYTF.

The rearrangement joins TRBV7-6 to TRBJ2-1; D may match TRBD1 or TRBD2 (5 bases each). TRBJ2-7 matches the DNA end more closely, so the J call is doubtful. The germline V gene has CDR1 SGHVS and CDR2 FNYEAQ. CDR3 size: 14 residues. The CDR3 sequence: CASSLVSGPNEQYF. The CDR3 DNA reads as TGTGCCAGCAGCTTAGTGTCGGGACCAAATGAGCAGTACTTC.

Only a few counts were recorded for this clonotype. The chain carries TRBV6-6 and TRBJ2-5; TRBD2 might be the D (5 bases). Germline loops: CDR1 MNHNY, CDR2 SVGAGI (reference sequence). The CDR3 is 11 residues long. The V end was cut by 6 bases, the J end by 11 bases, with 13 bases between. CDR3 sequence reads: CASSLPGEQYF. The CDR3 region has the DNA TGTGCCAGCAGCCTACCTGGGGAGCAGTACTTC.

In this sample, this clonotype turned up a few times. This rearrangement joins TRBV5-1 to TRBJ2-5; 7 bases match TRBD1. After removal of 0 bases from V and 11 bases from J, the junction contained 10 bases not matched to a gene. CDR3 length equals 14 residues. Looked up from germline, CDR1 is SGHRS and CDR2 is YFSETQ. CDR3 bases: TGCGCCAGCAGCTTGGACGGGACAGTCGGCATGCAGTACTTC. It encodes CASSLDGTVGMQYF.

The table lists this clonotype with many counts. This chain uses TRBV10-2 with TRBJ2-7; tentatively, D is TRBD1 (7 bases). Trimming stripped 7 bases from V and 3 bases from J, with 16 bases between. The length of the CDR3 is 14 residues. The germline CDR1 and CDR2 sequences are WSHSY and SAAADI. The CDR3 nucleotides are TGCGCCAGCACCCCCAGGGGGGAAAACTACGAGCAGTACTTC. Translation gives CASTPRGENYEQYF.

The chain joins TRBV20-1 to TRBJ2-3; no clear D gene. V was clipped by 6 bases and J by 5 bases, with 9 bases between them. This CDR3 spans 11 amino acids. Germline lookup yields CDR1 DFQATT and CDR2 SNEGSKA (reference sequence). The CDR3 loop is CSAPVIDTQYF. The CDR3 nucleotides are TGCAGTGCCCCAGTCATAGATACGCAGTATTTT.

This clonotype was detected once. The chain has TRBV3-1 and TRBJ1-1; tentative D call: TRBD1 (5 bases). Germline V gives CDR1 LGHDT, CDR2 YNNKEL (reference sequence). This CDR3 has 15 residues. With 3 bases removed from V and 4 bases from J, the gap between germline ends came to 15 bases. In DNA form, the CDR3 reads TGTGCCAGCAGCCAGGCAGGGAGAGGTAGCACTGAAGCTTTCTTT. Protein sequence: CASSQAGRGSTEAFF. The full variable domain, with the rest looked up from reference TRBV3-1 and TRBJ1-1, is DTAVSQTPKYLVTQMGNDKSIKCEQNLGHDTMYWYKQDSKKFLKIMFSYNNKELIINETVPNRFSPKSPDKAHLNLHINSLELGDSAVYFCASSQAGRGSTEAFFGQGTRLTVV.

The chain couples TRBV7-9 to TRBJ1-6, with TRBD1 as a possible D gene (5 bases). CDR3 length equals 14 residues. Germline values: CDR1 SEHNR, CDR2 FQNEAQ (reference sequence). The germline V and J ends were trimmed by 8 bases and 5 bases, with 13 bases remaining between them. The CDR3 coding sequence is TGTGCCAGCGGCAGGGAACTAAATAATTCACCCCTCCACTTT. Amino acid sequence: CASGRELNNSPLHF.

The rearrangement joins TRBV6-2 or TRBV6-3 to TRBJ2-3; D uncertain. The CDR3 has 15 residues. Trimming left V 7 bases short and J 1 base short, with 15 bases between. Germline V gene sequence: CDR1 MNHEY, CDR2 SVGEGT. The chain's CDR3 is CASTHWAPGTDTQYF. The CDR3 DNA sequence: TGTGCCAGCACCCATTGGGCCCCCGGCACAGATACGCAGTATTTT.

With regard to this clonotype: Given a much more abundant clone one base away, this may be a read error. The CDR3 sequence: CASGLARTPLGRNEQFF. CDR3 coding DNA: TGTGCCAGCGGTTTAGCCCGGACACCTCTAGGGAGGAATGAGCAGTTCTTC. This chain joins TRBV27 and TRBJ2-1, with a weak D call TRBD2 (6 bases). The germline V gene encodes CDR1 MNHEY and CDR2 SMNVEV (reference sequence). This CDR3 has 17 amino acids.